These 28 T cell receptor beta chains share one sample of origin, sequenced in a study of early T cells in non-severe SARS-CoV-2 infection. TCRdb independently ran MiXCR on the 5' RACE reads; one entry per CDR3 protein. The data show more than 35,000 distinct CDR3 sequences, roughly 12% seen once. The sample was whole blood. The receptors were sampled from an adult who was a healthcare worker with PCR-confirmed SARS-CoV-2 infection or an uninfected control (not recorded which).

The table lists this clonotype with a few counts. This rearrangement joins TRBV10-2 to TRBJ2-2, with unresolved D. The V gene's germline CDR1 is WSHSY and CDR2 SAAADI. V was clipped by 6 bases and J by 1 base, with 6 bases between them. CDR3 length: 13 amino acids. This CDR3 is CASSHLNTGELFF. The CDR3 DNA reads TGCGCCAGCAGCCACCTGAACACCGGGGAGCTGTTTTTT.

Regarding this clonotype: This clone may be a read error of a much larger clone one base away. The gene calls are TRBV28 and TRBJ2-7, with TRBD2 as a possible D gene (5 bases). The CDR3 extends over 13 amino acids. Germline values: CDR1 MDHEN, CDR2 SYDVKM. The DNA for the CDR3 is TGTGCCAGAAGTTTGGGTGCCGCGGGCGAGCAGTACTTC. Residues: CARSLGAAGEQYF. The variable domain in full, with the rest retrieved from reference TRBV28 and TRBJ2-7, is DVKVTQSSRYLVKRTGEKVFLECVQDMDHENMFWYRQDPGLGLRLIYFSYDVKMKEKGDIPEGYSVSREKKERFSLILESASTNQTSMYLCARSLGAAGEQYFGPGTRLTVT.

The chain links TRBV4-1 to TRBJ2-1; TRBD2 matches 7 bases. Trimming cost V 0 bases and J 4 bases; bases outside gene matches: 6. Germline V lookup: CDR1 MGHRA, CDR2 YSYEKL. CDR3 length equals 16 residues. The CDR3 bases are TGCGCCAGCAGCCAAGATCTCCCTAGCGGTTACAATGAGCAGTTCTTC. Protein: CASSQDLPSGYNEQFF.

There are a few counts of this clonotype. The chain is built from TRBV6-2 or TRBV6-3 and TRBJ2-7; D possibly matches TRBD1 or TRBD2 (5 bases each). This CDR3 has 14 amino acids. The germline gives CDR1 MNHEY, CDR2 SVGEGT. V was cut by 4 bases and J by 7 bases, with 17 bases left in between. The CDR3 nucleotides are TGTGCCAGCAGTTCCCTCTTCGGGGCCAGTGAGCAGTACTTC. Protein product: CASSSLFGASEQYF.

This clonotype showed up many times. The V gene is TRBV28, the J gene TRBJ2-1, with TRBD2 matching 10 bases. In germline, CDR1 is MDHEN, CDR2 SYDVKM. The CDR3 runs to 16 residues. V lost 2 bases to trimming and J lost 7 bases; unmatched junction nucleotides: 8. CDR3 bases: TGTGCCAGCAGTTTAGCTGGACTAGCGGAAATAAATGAGCAGTTCTTC. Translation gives CASSLAGLAEINEQFF. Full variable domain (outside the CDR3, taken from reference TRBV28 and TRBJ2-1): DVKVTQSSRYLVKRTGEKVFLECVQDMDHENMFWYRQDPGLGLRLIYFSYDVKMKEKGDIPEGYSVSREKKERFSLILESASTNQTSMYLCASSLAGLAEINEQFFGPGTRLTVL.

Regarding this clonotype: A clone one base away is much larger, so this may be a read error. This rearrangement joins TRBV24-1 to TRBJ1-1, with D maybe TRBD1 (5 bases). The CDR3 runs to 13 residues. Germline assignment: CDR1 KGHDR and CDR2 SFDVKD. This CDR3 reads CATSDLRGTEALF. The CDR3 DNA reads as TGTGCCACCAGTGATTTGCGGGGCACTGAAGCTTTGTTT.

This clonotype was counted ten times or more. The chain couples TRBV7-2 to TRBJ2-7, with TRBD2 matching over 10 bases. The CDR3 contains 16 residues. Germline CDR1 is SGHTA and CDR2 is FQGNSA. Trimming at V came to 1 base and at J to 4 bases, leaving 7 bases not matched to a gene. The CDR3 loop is CASSLDLAGVGYEQYF. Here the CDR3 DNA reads TGTGCCAGCAGCTTAGACCTAGCGGGAGTTGGGTACGAGCAGTACTTC. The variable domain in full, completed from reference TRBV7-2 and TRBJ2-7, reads GAGVSQSPSNKVTEKGKDVELRCDPISGHTALYWYRQSLGQGLEFLIYFQGNSAPDKSGLPSDRFSAERTGGSVSTLTIQRTQQEDSAVYLCASSLDLAGVGYEQYFGPGTRLTVT.

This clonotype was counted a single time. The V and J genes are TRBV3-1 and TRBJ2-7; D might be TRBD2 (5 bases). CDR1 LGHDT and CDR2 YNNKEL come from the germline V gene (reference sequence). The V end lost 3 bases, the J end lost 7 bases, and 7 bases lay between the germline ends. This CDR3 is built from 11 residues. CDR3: CASSQAGEQYF. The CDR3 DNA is TGTGCCAGCAGCCAGGCGGGTGAGCAGTACTTC.

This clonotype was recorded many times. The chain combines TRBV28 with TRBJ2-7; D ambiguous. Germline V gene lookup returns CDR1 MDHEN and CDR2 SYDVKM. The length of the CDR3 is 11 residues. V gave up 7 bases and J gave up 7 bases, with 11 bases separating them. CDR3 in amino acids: CASTLGGEQYF. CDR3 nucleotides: TGTGCCAGCACCCTAGGTGGGGAGCAGTACTTC.

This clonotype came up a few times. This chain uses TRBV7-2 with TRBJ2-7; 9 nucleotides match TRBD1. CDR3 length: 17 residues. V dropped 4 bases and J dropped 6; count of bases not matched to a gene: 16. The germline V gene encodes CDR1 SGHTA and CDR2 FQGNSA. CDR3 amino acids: CASSSLSTLTGGGEQYF. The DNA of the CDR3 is TGTGCCAGCAGCTCCCTATCAACCCTGACAGGGGGAGGCGAGCAGTACTTC.

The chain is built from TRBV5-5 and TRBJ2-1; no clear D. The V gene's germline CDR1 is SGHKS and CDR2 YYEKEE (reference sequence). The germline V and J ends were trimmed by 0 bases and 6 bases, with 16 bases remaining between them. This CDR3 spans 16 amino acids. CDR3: CASSLDSVVRSNEQFF. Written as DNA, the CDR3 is TGTGCCAGCAGCTTGGACAGCGTGGTAAGGTCCAATGAGCAGTTCTTC.

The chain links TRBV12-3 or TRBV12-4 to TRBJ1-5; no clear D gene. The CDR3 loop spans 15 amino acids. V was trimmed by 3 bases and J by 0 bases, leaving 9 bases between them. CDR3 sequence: CASSLGDLSNQPQHF. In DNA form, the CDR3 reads TGTGCCAGCAGTTTGGGCGATCTTAGCAATCAGCCCCAGCATTTT.

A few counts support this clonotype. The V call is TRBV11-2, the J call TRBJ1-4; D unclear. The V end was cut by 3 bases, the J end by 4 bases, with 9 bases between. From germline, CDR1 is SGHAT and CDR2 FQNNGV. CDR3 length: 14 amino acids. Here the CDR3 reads CASSFGRYNEKLFF. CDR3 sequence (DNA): TGTGCCAGCAGCTTCGGACGGTATAATGAAAAACTGTTTTTT. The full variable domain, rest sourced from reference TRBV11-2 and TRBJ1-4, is EAGVAQSPRYKIIEKRQSVAFWCNPISGHATLYWYQQILGQGPKLLIQFQNNGVVDDSQLPKDRFSAERLKGVDSTLKIQPAKLEDSAVYLCASSFGRYNEKLFFGSGTQLSVL.

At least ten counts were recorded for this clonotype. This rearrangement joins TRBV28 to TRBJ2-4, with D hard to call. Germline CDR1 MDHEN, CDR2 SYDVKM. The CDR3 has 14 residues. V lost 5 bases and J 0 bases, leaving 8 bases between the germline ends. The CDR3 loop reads CASSNGEAKNIQYF. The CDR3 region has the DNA TGTGCCAGCAGTAATGGGGAAGCCAAAAACATTCAGTACTTC.

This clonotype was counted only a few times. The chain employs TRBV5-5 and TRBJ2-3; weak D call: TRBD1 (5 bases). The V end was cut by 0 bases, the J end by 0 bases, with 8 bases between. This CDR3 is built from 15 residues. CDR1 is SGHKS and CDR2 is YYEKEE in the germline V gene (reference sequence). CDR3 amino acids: CASSLAGISTDTQYF. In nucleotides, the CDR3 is TGTGCCAGCAGCTTGGCAGGGATTAGCACAGATACGCAGTATTTT.

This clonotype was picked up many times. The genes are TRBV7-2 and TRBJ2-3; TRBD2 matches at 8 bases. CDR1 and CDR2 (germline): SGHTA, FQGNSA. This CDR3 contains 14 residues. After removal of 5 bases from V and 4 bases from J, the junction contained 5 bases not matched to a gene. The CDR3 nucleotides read TGTGCCAGCAGCAGAACTAGCGGATCAGATACGCAGTATTTT. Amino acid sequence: CASSRTSGSDTQYF.

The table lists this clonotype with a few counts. The CDR3 loop is CASGSLSGQLQFF. The CDR3 nucleotides are TGTGCTAGTGGTTCACTTTCGGGACAACTCCAATTCTTC. The V gene is TRBV12-5, the J gene TRBJ2-1; the D gene is possibly TRBD1 (6 bases). Trimming took off 4 bases at V and 16 bases at J, with 20 bases between the two ends. The CDR3 consists of 13 residues. Germline V gene sequence: CDR1 LGHNT, CDR2 FRNRAP.

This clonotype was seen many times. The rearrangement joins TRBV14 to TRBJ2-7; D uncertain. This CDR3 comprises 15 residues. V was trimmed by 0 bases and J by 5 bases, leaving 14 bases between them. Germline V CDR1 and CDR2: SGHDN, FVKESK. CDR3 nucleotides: TGTGCCAGCAGCCAAGACGGCCGACCTAGGGACGAGCAGTACTTC. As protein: CASSQDGRPRDEQYF.

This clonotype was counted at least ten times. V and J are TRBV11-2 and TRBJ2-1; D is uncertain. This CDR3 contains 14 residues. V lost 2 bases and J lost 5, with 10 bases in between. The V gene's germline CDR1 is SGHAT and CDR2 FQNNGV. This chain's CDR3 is CASSLIPADNEQFF. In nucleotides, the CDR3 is TGTGCCAGCAGCTTAATCCCGGCAGACAATGAGCAGTTCTTC.

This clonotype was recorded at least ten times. This CDR3 is CASSYSLRHSTERGSTDTQYF. CDR3 nucleotide sequence: TGTGCCAGCAGTTACTCGTTGCGACACAGCACGGAGCGGGGAAGCACAGATACGCAGTATTTT. The chain recombines TRBV6-6 with TRBJ2-3; TRBD2 matches 7 bases. Germline CDR1 MNHNY, CDR2 SVGAGI (reference sequence). V dropped 0 bases and J dropped 0; count of bases not matched to a gene: 18. The CDR3 covers 21 residues.

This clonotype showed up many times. CDR3 nucleotides: TGTGCCATCAGTGAGGGACAGGGGCTTGGAGATACGCAGTATTTT. Translated, it gives CAISEGQGLGDTQYF. This chain links TRBV10-3 with TRBJ2-3; 9 bases fit TRBD1. Per the germline V gene, CDR1 is ENHRY and CDR2 is SYGVKD. CDR3 length equals 15 residues. V lost 2 bases to trimming and J lost 5 bases; unmatched junction nucleotides: 5.

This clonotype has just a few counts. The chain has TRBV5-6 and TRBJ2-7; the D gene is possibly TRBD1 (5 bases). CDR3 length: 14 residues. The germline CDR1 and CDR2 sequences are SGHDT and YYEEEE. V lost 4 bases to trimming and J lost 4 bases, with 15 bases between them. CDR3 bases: TGTGCCAGCAGCCACAGGAATTCCCGATACGAGCAGTACTTC. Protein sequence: CASSHRNSRYEQYF. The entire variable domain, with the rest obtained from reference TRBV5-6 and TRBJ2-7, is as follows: DAGVTQSPTHLIKTRGQQVTLRCSPKSGHDTVSWYQQALGQGPQFIFQYYEEEERQRGNFPDRFSGHQFPNYSSELNVNALLLGDSALYLCASSHRNSRYEQYFGPGTRLTVT.

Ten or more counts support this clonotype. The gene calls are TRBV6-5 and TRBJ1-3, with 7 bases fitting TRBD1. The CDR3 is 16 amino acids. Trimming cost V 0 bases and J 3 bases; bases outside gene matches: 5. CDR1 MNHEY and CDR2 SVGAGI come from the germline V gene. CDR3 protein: CASSYSRQGGGNTIYF. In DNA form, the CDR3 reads TGTGCCAGCAGTTACTCGCGACAGGGTGGTGGAAACACCATATATTTT.

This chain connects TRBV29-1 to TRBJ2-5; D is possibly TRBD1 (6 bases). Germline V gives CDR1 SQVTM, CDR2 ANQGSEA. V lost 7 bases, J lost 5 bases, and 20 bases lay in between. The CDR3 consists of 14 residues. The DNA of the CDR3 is TGCAGCGCCCCCCGGGCAGGGGCTCGGGAGACCCAGTACTTC. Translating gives CSAPRAGARETQYF.

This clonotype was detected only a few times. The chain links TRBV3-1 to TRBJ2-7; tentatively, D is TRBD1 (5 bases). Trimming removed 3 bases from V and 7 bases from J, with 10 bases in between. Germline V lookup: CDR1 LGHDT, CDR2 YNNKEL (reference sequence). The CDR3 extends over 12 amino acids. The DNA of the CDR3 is TGTGCCAGCAGCCACTGGGGCAGTGAGCAGTACTTC. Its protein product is CASSHWGSEQYF.

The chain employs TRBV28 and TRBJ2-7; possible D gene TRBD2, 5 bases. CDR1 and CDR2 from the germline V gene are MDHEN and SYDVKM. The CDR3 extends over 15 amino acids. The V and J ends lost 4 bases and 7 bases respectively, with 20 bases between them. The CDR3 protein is CASSSGFSRPFEQYF. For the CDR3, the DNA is TGTGCCAGCAGTTCGGGGTTTAGCAGACCCTTTGAGCAGTACTTC. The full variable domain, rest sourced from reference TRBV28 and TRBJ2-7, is DVKVTQSSRYLVKRTGEKVFLECVQDMDHENMFWYRQDPGLGLRLIYFSYDVKMKEKGDIPEGYSVSREKKERFSLILESASTNQTSMYLCASSSGFSRPFEQYFGPGTRLTVT.

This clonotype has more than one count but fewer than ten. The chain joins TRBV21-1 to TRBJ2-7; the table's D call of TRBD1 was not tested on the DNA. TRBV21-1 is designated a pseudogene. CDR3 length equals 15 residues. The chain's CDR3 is CASSKCKTGGYEQYF. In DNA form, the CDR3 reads TGTGCCAGCAGCAAATGTAAGACAGGGGGCTACGAGCAGTACTTC.

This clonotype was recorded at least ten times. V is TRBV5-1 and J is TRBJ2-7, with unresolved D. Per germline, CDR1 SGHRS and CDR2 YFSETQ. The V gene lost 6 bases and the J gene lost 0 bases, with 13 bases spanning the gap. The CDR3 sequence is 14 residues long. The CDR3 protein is CASTLQTSSYEQYF. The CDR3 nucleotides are TGCGCCAGCACCCTTCAAACAAGCTCCTACGAGCAGTACTTC.